This T cell receptor beta chain was captured by sequencing in a study of T cells in Graves' hyperthyroidism and ophthalmopathy. CDR1 and CDR2 (germline): ENHRY, SYGVKD. The length of the CDR3 is 16 residues. With 8 bases removed from V and 2 bases from J, the gap between germline ends came to 19 bases. This clonotype was seen at least ten times. What it recognizes is unknown. The study, taken as a whole, reports: Ophthalmopathy, which appeared later, was predicted by the model a median about 5.9 months before onset.

TCR beta CDR3 region amplification was performed from RNA transcripts. HTBI primers were used for first-round RT-PCR of the TCR CDR3. Using its own MiXCR run on the multiplex PCR reads, TCRdb lists one record per CDR3 protein. Of 750,000 to 950,000 distinct CDR3 sequences listed, roughly 37% are singletons. The origin of this receptor is a man younger than 30 with Graves' hyperthyroidism. The genes are TRBV10-3 and TRBJ1-5; possible D gene TRBD1, 5 bases. Material: blood. The CDR3 coding sequence is TGTGCCATCGGCGGTGGAGGGGATGGCGGCAATCAGCCCCAGCATTTT. Encoded protein: CAIGGGGDGGNQPQHF.